This is a list of T cell receptor beta chains from one sample in a study of blood T cells in healthy people across ages. TCRdb processed the 5' RACE reads anew with MiXCR; each CDR3 protein has one entry. The sample consists of around 1,100,000 distinct CDR3 sequences, roughly two fifths of them appearing once. What was sequenced was blood. Receptors originate from a man younger than 30 in good health. The CDR3 runs from the conserved cysteine through the conserved F or W. D genes are given only for firm matches. Where a row states a size, it is once, few, many or the class of an expanded clone; other rows omit it.

size	V	D	J	DNA	CDR3
NA	TRBV10-3	TRBD1	TRBJ1-1	TGTGCCATCAGTCCCGGGACAGGGATGAACACTGAAGCTTTCTTT	CAISPGTGMNTEAFF
few	TRBV5-6	NA	TRBJ2-3	TGTGCCAGCAGTTCCCTCCCAGCCGCCACCTCTCCAGATACGCAGTATTTT	CASSSLPAATSPDTQYF
NA	TRBV7-9	TRBD1	TRBJ2-7	TGTGCCAGCAGTAACGGACAGGGGCGAAACTACGAGCAGTACTTC	CASSNGQGRNYEQYF
NA	TRBV12-3/TRBV12-4	TRBD1	TRBJ1-2	TGTGCCAGCAGCCGATCGGGACAGGATTATGGCTACACCTTC	CASSRSGQDYGYTF
NA	TRBV6-2/TRBV6-3	NA	TRBJ2-3	TGTGCCAGCAGCAACCGGGAGCATTATACGCAGTATTTT	CASSNREHYTQYF
NA	TRBV7-9	TRBD2	TRBJ2-1	TGTGCCAGCAGCTTAGGGACTAGCCTTTACAATGAGCAGTTCTTC	CASSLGTSLYNEQFF
NA	TRBV7-8	TRBD2	TRBJ2-3	TGTGCCAGCAGCGTTGGACTAGCGGGGGGGTCTAGCACAGATACGCAGTATTTT	CASSVGLAGGSSTDTQYF
NA	TRBV20-1	NA	TRBJ2-2	TGCAGTGCTAGGGAGCCAGGCAACACCGGGGAGCTGTTTTTT	CSAREPGNTGELFF
few	TRBV7-2	NA	TRBJ2-7	TGTGCCAGCAGCTTAGATTCCGCGGACGGCTCCGAGCAGTACTTC	CASSLDSADGSEQYF
few	TRBV29-1	NA	TRBJ1-1	TGCAGCGTTGGAATAAGGGGTCTGGGAGCTTTCTTT	CSVGIRGLGAFF
NA	TRBV27	TRBD1	TRBJ1-6	TGTGCCAGCACAATGGACAGGGAGAATAATTCACCCCTCCACTTT	CASTMDRENNSPLHF
NA	TRBV7-2	NA	TRBJ1-2	TGTGCCAGCAGCTTGGTCGGGTTCTATGGCTACACCTTC	CASSLVGFYGYTF
NA	TRBV25-1	NA	TRBJ2-3	TGTGCCAGCAGTGAACCCCCGGGGGCGATAGGGACAGATACGCAGTATTTT	CASSEPPGAIGTDTQYF
few	TRBV12-3/TRBV12-4	TRBD1	TRBJ2-3	TGTGCCAGCAGTCAAACCGGGACAGTCACAGATACGCAGTATTTT	CASSQTGTVTDTQYF
NA	TRBV3-1	NA	TRBJ1-2	TGTGCCAGCAGCCCAAGCCCCAATAACTATGGCTACACCTTC	CASSPSPNNYGYTF
few	TRBV20-1	TRBD1	TRBJ2-2	TGCAGTGCTAGAACAACAACAGGGGGCAGGTCCGGGGAGCTGTTTTTT	CSARTTTGGRSGELFF
NA	TRBV25-1	NA	TRBJ1-1	TGTGCCAGCAGTGAAGTATTAGGGGAAACTGAAGCTTTCTTT	CASSEVLGETEAFF
NA	TRBV6-5	NA	TRBJ2-7	TGTGCCAGCAGTCCATCAAACGGGGACGAGCAGTACTTC	CASSPSNGDEQYF
NA	TRBV6-5	NA	TRBJ2-2	TGTGCCAGCGGACGGGCGCCGAACACCGGGGAGCTGTTTTTT	CASGRAPNTGELFF
NA	TRBV10-3	NA	TRBJ2-6	TGTGCCATCAGTGAGTCGCTCAGTTTCGCTGGGGCCAACGTCCTGACTTTC	CAISESLSFAGANVLTF
NA	TRBV4-2	TRBD1	TRBJ1-1	TGTGCCAGCAGCCAAGATTCGGCAGGGGGTCGGACTGAAGCTTTCTTT	CASSQDSAGGRTEAFF
NA	TRBV20-1	TRBD2	TRBJ2-3	TGCAGTGCTTCCGACCGACAGGGGACTAGCGGCGATACGCAGTATTTT	CSASDRQGTSGDTQYF
NA	TRBV20-1	TRBD2	TRBJ2-5	TGCAGTGCTAGAGTCACTAGCGGGGGCGGTGAGCAGTACTTC	CSARVTSGGGEQYF
NA	TRBV29-1	TRBD1	TRBJ1-1	TGCAGCGCCGGCTGGACAGGAACTGAAGCTTTCTTT	CSAGWTGTEAFF
NA	TRBV12-3/TRBV12-4	NA	TRBJ1-1	TGTGCCAGCACCACGGGGCCAACTGAAGCTTTCTTT	CASTTGPTEAFF
few	TRBV9	TRBD1	TRBJ1-1	TGTGCCAGCAGCGAGACCGGGACAGTGAACACTGAAGCTTTCTTT	CASSETGTVNTEAFF
few	TRBV27	TRBD2	TRBJ2-7	TGTGCCAGCAGTGTCAGACTAGCGGGGGATGAGAAGCAGTACTTC	CASSVRLAGDEKQYF
NA	TRBV7-2	NA	TRBJ1-1	TGTGCCAGCAGCTTTCCGAGTCGAACTGAAGCTTTCTTT	CASSFPSRTEAFF
NA	TRBV7-2	TRBD2	TRBJ2-3	TGTGCCAGCAGCCTATCCGGGACTAGCGGTAGCACAGATACGCAGTATTTT	CASSLSGTSGSTDTQYF
NA	TRBV7-2	NA	TRBJ2-3	TGTGCCAGCAGCCCAGACTGGGGAGCAGATACGCAGTATTTT	CASSPDWGADTQYF
NA	TRBV6-6	NA	TRBJ1-1	TGTGCCAGCTTGGGGTCCTACAGGTTAGTCGCTGAAGCTTTCTTT	CASLGSYRLVAEAFF
few	TRBV7-6	NA	TRBJ2-7	TGTGCCAGCAGCCGACTACTGGACAATGAGCAGTACTTC	CASSRLLDNEQYF
few	TRBV20-1	NA	TRBJ2-7	TGCAGTGCTAGCGGGACGTACAATGAGCAGTACTTC	CSASGTYNEQYF
NA	TRBV5-1	NA	TRBJ2-2	TGCGCCAGCAGCACGGACAGCACCGGGGAGCTGTTTTTT	CASSTDSTGELFF